Shown below are 7 T cell receptor beta chains from a single sample sequenced in a study of metastatic and nonmetastatic thyroid tumors. All patients were untreated before thyroid surgery. TCRdb recomputed clones from the PCR reads via MiXCR. There are around 30,000 clones in the sample; about 3.9% occur only once, and around a fifth lies in the top ten. The source material was blood. The origin of the receptors is a female donor with papillary thyroid cancer or a benign thyroid nodule (not recorded which). Some clones in this sample may be carry-over from other donors' samples.

The chain is built from TRBV6-1 and TRBJ2-3, with 13 bases that match TRBD2. Losses at the gene ends were 6 bases for V and 6 bases for J; bases not matched to a gene: 9. Per germline, CDR1 MNHNS and CDR2 SASEGT. This CDR3 contains 16 residues. The CDR3 coding sequence is TGTGCCAGCAGAGACGGACTAGCGGGAGTCATGGATACGCAGTATTTT. This sequence encodes CASRDGLAGVMDTQYF.

This clone appeared many times. The chain uses TRBV29-1 and TRBJ2-7; 7 positions match TRBD1. Trimming at V came to 2 bases and at J to 6 bases, leaving 13 bases not matched to a gene. CDR3 length: 15 amino acids. Germline values: CDR1 SQVTM, CDR2 ANQGSEA. CDR3 sequence: CSVESLGTASAEQYF. The CDR3 bases are TGCAGCGTTGAATCGTTGGGGACAGCCTCCGCCGAGCAGTACTTC.

In its sample, this clone was seen many times. The rearrangement joins TRBV9 to TRBJ1-2; D call uncertain. V gave up 1 base and J gave up 7 bases, with 8 bases separating them. The CDR3 is made up of 12 amino acids. Germline CDR1 is SGDLS and CDR2 is YYNGEE. CDR3 sequence reads: CASSVRGRGYTF. The DNA of the CDR3 is TGTGCCAGCAGCGTACGAGGGCGTGGCTACACCTTC.

This clone was observed many times. The CDR3 DNA sequence: TGTGCCAGCAGGGTTACGTTCCAGTACTTC. Protein product: CASRVTFQYF. The chain has TRBV2 and TRBJ2-7, with D unresolved. This CDR3 has 10 amino acids. Germline CDR1 SNHLY, CDR2 FYNNEI. V lost 6 bases and J 10 bases, leaving 10 bases between the germline ends.

This clone showed up just a few times. This sequence may be a read error, since a much larger clone differs from it by one base. This CDR3 is also generated by other DNA sequences in the sample. J is TRBJ1-5 and V is TRBV11-2, with 9 positions matching TRBD1. Germline V gene data show CDR1 as SGHAT and CDR2 as FQNNGV. Unmatched junction bases numbered 9, after V lost 3 bases and J lost 6 bases. The CDR3 runs to 16 residues. The CDR3 coding sequence is TGTGCCAGCAGCTTGGGACAGGGTGCATTAAGTCAGCCCCAGCATTTT. Residues: CASSLGQGALSQPQHF. Looking up the rest from reference TRBV11-2 and TRBJ1-5 gives the full variable domain: EAGVAQSPRYKIIEKRQSVAFWCNPISGHATLYWYQQILGQGPKLLIQFQNNGVVDDSQLPKDRFSAERLKGVDSTLKIQPAKLEDSAVYLCASSLGQGALSQPQHFGDGTRLSIL.

This clone was seen a handful of times. The chain is built from TRBV12-3 or TRBV12-4 and TRBJ2-2; tentative D call: TRBD2 (5 bases). Between the trimmed V and J ends, which lost 4 bases and 0 bases, there was a span of 12 bases. CDR3 size: 16 residues. The chain's CDR3 is CASSWAGLANTGELFF. In DNA form, the CDR3 reads TGTGCCAGCAGTTGGGCGGGTCTCGCGAACACCGGGGAGCTGTTTTTT.

This clone was counted only a few times. One junction end does not reproduce the germline sequence, and a read error may be involved. The V and J genes are TRBV12-5 and TRBJ1-2; D is possibly TRBD1 (6 bases). In germline, CDR1 is LGHNT, CDR2 FRNRAP. CDR3 length equals 11 residues. The CDR3 DNA reads TGTGCTGGTGGGACATGGATCGGCTACACCTTC. This encodes CAGGTWIGYTF.